The entry below describes one TCR beta chain. Its matching antigen is unknown. This sample was taken from a study of OX40 agonist ivuxolimab in advanced cancers. The study's findings and limits: Partial responders at 0.1-3.0 mg/kg showed near-lowest clonal expansion. Doses of 0.1 to 3.0 mg/kg were accompanied by clonal expansion of CD4+ and CD8+ blood T cells by week 6.

Clones were sequenced by immunoSEQ multiplex PCR, and TCRdb holds only the in-frame ones, with some missing. Among 71,000 or so clones listed, around 81% were seen once. The receptor's source is an adult with an advanced solid tumor such as melanoma, head and neck, liver or kidney cancer. The material was CD4+ or CD8+ T cells sorted from blood, obtained in a trial of the OX40 agonist ivuxolimab.

The DNA of the CDR3 is TGTGCCATCAGTGAGCTAGAGAGGGTGGACACCGGGGAGCTGTTTTTT. This codes for CAISELERVDTGELFF. The V and J genes are TRBV10-3 and TRBJ2-2; perhaps TRBD2 as D (5 bases). Trimming took off 2 bases at V and 3 bases at J, with 13 bases between the two ends. Germline CDR1 and CDR2: ENHRY and SYGVKD. CDR3 size: 16 residues.